The source of this TCR beta chain is a study of OX40 agonist ivuxolimab in advanced cancers. Overall study results and limits: Nonresponders included some who also had low normalized T-cell clonal expansion. In general, CD8+ T cells held more expanded clones than CD4+ did, on average.

The table lists this clone with a count of one. What it binds is unknown. Here immunoSEQ multiplex PCR was the method, and the copy in TCRdb shows in-frame clones only, minus some. The table includes under 55,000 clones, more than 80% detected once. Germline CDR1 and CDR2: SGHNT and YYREEE (reference sequence). Deletions cut 5 bases from V and 0 bases from J, with 14 bases between. This CDR3 has 16 residues. V gene TRBV5-4 combines with J gene TRBJ2-2; D perhaps matches TRBD2 (5 bases). The sequence was collected from an adult with an advanced solid tumor such as melanoma, head and neck, liver or kidney cancer. The source was CD4+ or CD8+ T cells sorted from blood, collected in a trial of the OX40 agonist ivuxolimab. CDR3 region: CASRGEGSPNTGELFF. In nucleotides, the CDR3 is TGTGCCAGCAGGGGCGAGGGTTCACCGAACACCGGGGAGCTGTTTTTT.